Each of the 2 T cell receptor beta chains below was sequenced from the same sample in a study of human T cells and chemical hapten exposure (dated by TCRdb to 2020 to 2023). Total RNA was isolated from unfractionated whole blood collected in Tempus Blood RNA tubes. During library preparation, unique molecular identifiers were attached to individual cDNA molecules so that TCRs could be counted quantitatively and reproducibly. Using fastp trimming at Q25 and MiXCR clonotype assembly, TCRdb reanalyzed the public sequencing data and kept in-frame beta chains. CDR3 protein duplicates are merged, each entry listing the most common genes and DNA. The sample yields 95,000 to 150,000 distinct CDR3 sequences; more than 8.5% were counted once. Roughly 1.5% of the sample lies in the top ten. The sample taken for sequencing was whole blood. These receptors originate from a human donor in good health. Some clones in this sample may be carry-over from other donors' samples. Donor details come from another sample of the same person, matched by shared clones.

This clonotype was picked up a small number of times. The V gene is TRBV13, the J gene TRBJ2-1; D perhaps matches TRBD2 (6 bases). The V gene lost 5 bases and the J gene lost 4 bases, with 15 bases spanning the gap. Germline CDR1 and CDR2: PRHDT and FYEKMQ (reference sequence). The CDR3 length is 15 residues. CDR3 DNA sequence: TGTGCCAGCAGCCCTCGACTAGAAGGTTACAATGAGCAGTTCTTC. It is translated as CASSPRLEGYNEQFF.

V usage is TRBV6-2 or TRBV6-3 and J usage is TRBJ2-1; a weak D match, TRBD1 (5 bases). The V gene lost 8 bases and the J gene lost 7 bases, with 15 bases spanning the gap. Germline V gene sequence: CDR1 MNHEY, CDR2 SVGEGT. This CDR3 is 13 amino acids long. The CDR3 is CASGSRQPNEQFF. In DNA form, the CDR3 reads TGTGCCAGCGGGTCGCGACAGCCTAATGAGCAGTTCTTC.